The 13 T cell receptor beta chains reported below all come from one sample, sequenced in a study of T cell repertoires in cytomegalovirus infection. A single record per CDR3 protein comes from TCRdb applying MiXCR to the reads. The data show approximately 500,000 distinct CDR3 sequences, approximately 10% seen once. Sequencing used PBMCs. These receptors were obtained from a human donor in good health (CMV status not recorded). Some clones in this sample may be carry-over from other donors' samples.

This chain links TRBV15 with TRBJ2-1, with D perhaps being TRBD1 or TRBD2 (5 bases each). The V end was cut by 0 bases, the J end by 6 bases, with 12 bases between. Germline V gene sequence: CDR1 LNHNV, CDR2 YYDKDF (reference sequence). This CDR3 has 15 residues. CDR3 region: CATSRDLGESNEQFF. The CDR3 coding sequence is TGTGCCACCAGCAGAGATCTGGGGGAGTCCAATGAGCAGTTCTTC.

Regarding this clonotype: It may be a read error: a sequence one base away is much more abundant. The V gene is TRBV5-4, the J gene TRBJ2-5, with a tentative D call TRBD2 (6 bases). V lost 8 bases, J lost 6 bases, and 20 bases lay in between. In germline, CDR1 is SGHNT, CDR2 YYREEE (reference sequence). This CDR3 spans 14 amino acids. In DNA form, the CDR3 reads TGTGCCAGGAGCCCGGAGGAGGGGCGGCAGACCCAGTACTTC. As protein: CARSPEEGRQTQYF.

In its sample, this clonotype was seen many times. This sequence joins TRBV6-6 and TRBJ1-1, with D unresolved. V dropped 3 bases and J dropped 1 base, with 9 bases sitting between them. The CDR3 runs 14 residues. Germline V gene data show CDR1 as MNHNY and CDR2 as SVGAGI (reference sequence). CDR3 sequence reads: CASSYQEGNTEAFF. In nucleotides, the CDR3 is TGTGCCAGCAGTTATCAGGAAGGGAACACTGAAGCTTTCTTT.

This clonotype was recorded a few times. The chain joins TRBV6-5 to TRBJ2-5, with D unresolved. V gave up 6 bases and J gave up 6 bases, with 11 bases separating them. In germline, CDR1 is MNHEY, CDR2 SVGAGI. The CDR3 covers 12 residues. The DNA of the CDR3 is TGTGCCAGCAGCCCCAATACCCAGACCCAGTACTTC. Residues: CASSPNTQTQYF.

In its sample, this clonotype was seen many times. The gene calls are TRBV14 and TRBJ1-6; the match to TRBD1 covers 8 bases. This CDR3 has 15 residues. Germline lookup yields CDR1 SGHDN and CDR2 FVKESK. The junction had 5 bases not matched to a gene; V was cut back by 4 bases and J by 6 bases. The CDR3 sequence: CASSPDRAANSPLHF. Written as DNA, the CDR3 is TGTGCCAGCAGCCCGGACAGGGCGGCTAATTCACCCCTCCACTTT.

This clonotype was seen more than once but under ten times. CDR3 DNA sequence: TGCAGCGTTATTAGGGGGACTACTGAAGCTTTCTTT. Translation gives CSVIRGTTEAFF. This rearrangement joins TRBV29-1 to TRBJ1-1, with D possibly TRBD1 on 6 matching bases. V was pared by 5 bases and J by 5 bases, with 12 bases between. This CDR3 spans 12 amino acids. In germline, CDR1 is SQVTM, CDR2 ANQGSEA.

This clonotype was detected many times. This CDR3 reads CANAKGGLTEAFF. DNA for the CDR3: TGCGCCAACGCCAAGGGGGGCCTCACTGAAGCTTTCTTT. The chain links TRBV10-1 to TRBJ1-1; a possible D gene is TRBD1 (6 bases). Trimming removed 10 bases at V and 4 bases at J, with 16 bases between. The CDR3 runs 13 residues. In germline, CDR1 is WNHNN, CDR2 SYGVQD (reference sequence).

The chain recombines TRBV3-1 with TRBJ2-2; D is possibly TRBD2 (6 bases). V was clipped by 4 bases and J by 4 bases, with 19 bases between them. Germline V gene lookup returns CDR1 LGHDT and CDR2 YNNKEL (reference sequence). The CDR3 sequence is 17 residues long. The CDR3: CASSRPDGTVGTGELFF. In nucleotides, the CDR3 is TGTGCCAGCAGCCGACCAGACGGGACTGTGGGCACCGGGGAGCTGTTTTTT.

The chain couples TRBV10-3 to TRBJ1-5; 8 nucleotides match TRBD1. Per germline, CDR1 ENHRY and CDR2 SYGVKD. This CDR3 comprises 14 residues. V trimming: 4 bases; J trimming: 1 base; junction bases outside the gene matches: 0. The CDR3 reads CAISGDRSNQPQHF. As DNA, the CDR3 is TGTGCCATCAGTGGGGACAGGAGCAATCAGCCCCAGCATTTT.

Ten or more counts support this clonotype. The rearrangement links TRBV7-9 to TRBJ1-1, with TRBD1 matching over 7 bases. CDR3 length equals 15 residues. Per germline, CDR1 SEHNR and CDR2 FQNEAQ (reference sequence). V lost 5 bases, J lost 1 base, and 7 bases stayed unmatched. CDR3: CASSQKGARNTEAFF. DNA of the CDR3: TGTGCCAGCAGCCAAAAGGGGGCGCGGAACACTGAAGCTTTCTTT.

This clonotype was seen ten or more times. The rearrangement links TRBV2 to TRBJ2-5; tentative D call: TRBD2 (5 bases). Germline V lookup: CDR1 SNHLY, CDR2 FYNNEI. CDR3 length: 14 amino acids. The V and J ends lost 1 base and 4 bases respectively, with 10 bases between them. CDR3 in DNA: TGTGCCAGCAGTGAAGTTGCGGCGGGAGAGACCCAGTACTTC. Its translation is CASSEVAAGETQYF. The full variable domain, its missing parts supplied by reference TRBV2 and TRBJ2-5, is EPEVTQTPSHQVTQMGQEVILRCVPISNHLYFYWYRQILGQKVEFLVSFYNNEISEKSEIFDDQFSVERPDGSNFTLKIRSTKLEDSAMYFCASSEVAAGETQYFGPGTRLLVL.

The V call is TRBV4-1, the J call TRBJ2-1; possible D gene TRBD2, 5 bases. With 2 bases removed from V and 7 bases from J, the gap between germline ends came to 12 bases. In germline, CDR1 is MGHRA, CDR2 YSYEKL. This CDR3 spans 14 amino acids. CDR3 coding DNA: TGCGCCAGCAGCCAACCTCTACGGGGAAATGAGCAGTTCTTC. This sequence encodes CASSQPLRGNEQFF.

The rearrangement links TRBV29-1 to TRBJ2-7, with 7 bases aligning to TRBD2. Per the germline V gene, CDR1 is SQVTM and CDR2 is ANQGSEA. V dropped 2 bases and J dropped 3; count of bases not matched to a gene: 4. The CDR3 totals 13 residues. The CDR3 sequence is CSVEQGGNYEQYF. The CDR3 DNA reads TGCAGCGTTGAACAGGGAGGGAACTACGAGCAGTACTTC.